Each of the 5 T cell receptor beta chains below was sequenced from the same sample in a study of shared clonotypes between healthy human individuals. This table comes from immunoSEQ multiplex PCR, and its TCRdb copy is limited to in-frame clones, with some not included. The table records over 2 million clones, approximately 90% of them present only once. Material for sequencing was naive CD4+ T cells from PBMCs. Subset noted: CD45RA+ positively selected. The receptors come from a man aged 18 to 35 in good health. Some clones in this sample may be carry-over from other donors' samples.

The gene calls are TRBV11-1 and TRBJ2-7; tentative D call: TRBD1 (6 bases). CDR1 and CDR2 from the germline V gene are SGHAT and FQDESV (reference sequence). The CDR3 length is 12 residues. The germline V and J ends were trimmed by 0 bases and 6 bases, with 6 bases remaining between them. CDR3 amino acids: CASSLAGGEQYF. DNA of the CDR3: TGTGCCAGCAGCTTAGCAGGGGGCGAGCAGTACTTC. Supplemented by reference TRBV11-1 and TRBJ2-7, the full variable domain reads EAEVAQSPRYKITEKSQAVAFWCDPISGHATLYWYRQILGQGPELLVQFQDESVVDDSQLPKDRFSAERLKGVDSTLKIQPAELGDSAMYLCASSLAGGEQYFGPGTRLTVT.

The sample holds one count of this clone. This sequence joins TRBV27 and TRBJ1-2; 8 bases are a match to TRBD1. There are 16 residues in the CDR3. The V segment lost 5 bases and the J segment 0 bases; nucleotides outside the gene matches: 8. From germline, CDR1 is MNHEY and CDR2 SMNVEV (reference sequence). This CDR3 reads CASSGQGRNANYGYTF. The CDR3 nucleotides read TGTGCCAGCAGTGGACAGGGTCGAAACGCTAACTATGGCTACACCTTC.

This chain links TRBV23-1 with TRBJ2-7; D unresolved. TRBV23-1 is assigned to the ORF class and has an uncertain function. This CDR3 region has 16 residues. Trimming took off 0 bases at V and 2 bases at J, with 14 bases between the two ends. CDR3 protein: CASSQSPSNGTYEQYF. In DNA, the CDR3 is TGCGCCAGCAGTCAATCGCCGTCGAATGGAACCTACGAGCAGTACTTC.

The CDR3: CASSSDRVRGQPQHF. Written as DNA, the CDR3 is TGTGCCAGCAGCTCGGACAGGGTGAGAGGGCAGCCCCAGCATTTT. V and J are TRBV7-8 and TRBJ1-5, with 8 positions matching TRBD1. The length of the CDR3 is 15 residues. Germline V gene lookup returns CDR1 SGHVS and CDR2 FQNEAQ. With V trimmed by 4 bases and J by 7 bases, 9 bases remained unmatched.

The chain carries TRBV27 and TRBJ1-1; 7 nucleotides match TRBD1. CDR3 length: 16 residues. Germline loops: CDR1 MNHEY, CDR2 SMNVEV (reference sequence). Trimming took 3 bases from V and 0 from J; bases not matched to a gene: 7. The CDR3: CASSFRTTGLNTEAFF. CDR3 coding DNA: TGTGCCAGCAGTTTCCGAACGACAGGGCTGAACACTGAAGCTTTCTTT.